This TCR beta chain came from a study of shared clonotypes between healthy human individuals. Study at large: The donor pool was made up of two women and a few men aged 18 to 49.

Trimming removed 4 bases from V and 1 base from J; junction bases left unmatched: 9. The CDR3 length is 16 residues. From germline, CDR1 is SGHNT and CDR2 YYREEE (reference sequence). Produced via immunoSEQ multiplex PCR; TCRdb's table is partial and in-frame only. The sample lists 2 million to 3 million clones; approximately 93% were seen once. The clonotype originates from a man aged 18 to 30 in good health. Some clones in this sample may be carry-over from other donors' samples. The chain is built from TRBV5-4 and TRBJ2-3; 7 bases are a match to TRBD2. Material: naive CD4+ T cells from PBMCs. Subset: CD45RA+ positively selected. The CDR3 sequence: CASSIGGLAGTDTQYF. The CDR3 nucleotides are TGTGCCAGCAGCATCGGCGGGCTAGCGGGCACAGATACGCAGTATTTT.